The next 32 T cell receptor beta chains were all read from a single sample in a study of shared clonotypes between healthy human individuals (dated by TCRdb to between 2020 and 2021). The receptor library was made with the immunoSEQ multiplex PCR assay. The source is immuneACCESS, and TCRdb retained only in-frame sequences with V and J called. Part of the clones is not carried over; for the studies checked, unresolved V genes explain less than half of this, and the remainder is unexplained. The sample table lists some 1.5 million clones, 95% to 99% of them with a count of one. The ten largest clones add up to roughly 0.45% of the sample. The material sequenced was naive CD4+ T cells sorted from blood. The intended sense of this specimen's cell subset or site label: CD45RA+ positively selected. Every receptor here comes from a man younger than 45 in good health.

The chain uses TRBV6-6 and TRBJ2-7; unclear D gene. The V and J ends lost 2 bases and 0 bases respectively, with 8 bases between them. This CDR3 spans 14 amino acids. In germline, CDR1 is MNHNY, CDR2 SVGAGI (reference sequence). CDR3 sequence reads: CASSYRDSSYEQYF. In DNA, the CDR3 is TGTGCCAGCAGTTACAGGGATTCCTCCTACGAGCAGTACTTC.

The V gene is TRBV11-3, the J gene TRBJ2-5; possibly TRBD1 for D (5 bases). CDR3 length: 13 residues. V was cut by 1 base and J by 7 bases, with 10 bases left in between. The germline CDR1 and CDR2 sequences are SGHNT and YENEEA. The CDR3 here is CASSLAGQGTQYF. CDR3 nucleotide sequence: TGTGCCAGCAGCTTAGCAGGGCAGGGGACCCAGTACTTC.

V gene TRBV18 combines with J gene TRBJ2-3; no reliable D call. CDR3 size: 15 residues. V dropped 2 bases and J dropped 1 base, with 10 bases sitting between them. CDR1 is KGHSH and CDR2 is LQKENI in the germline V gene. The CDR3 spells CASSPNSAGTDTQYF. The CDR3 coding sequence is TGTGCCAGCTCACCAAACAGTGCGGGCACAGATACGCAGTATTTT.

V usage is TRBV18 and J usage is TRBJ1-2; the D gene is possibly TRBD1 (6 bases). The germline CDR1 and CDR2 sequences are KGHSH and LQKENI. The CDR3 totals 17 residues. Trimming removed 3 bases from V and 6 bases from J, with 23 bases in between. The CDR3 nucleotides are TGTGCCAGCTCACCGTCAACTCACGGGCACACAGGGAATGGCTACACCTTC. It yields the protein CASSPSTHGHTGNGYTF.

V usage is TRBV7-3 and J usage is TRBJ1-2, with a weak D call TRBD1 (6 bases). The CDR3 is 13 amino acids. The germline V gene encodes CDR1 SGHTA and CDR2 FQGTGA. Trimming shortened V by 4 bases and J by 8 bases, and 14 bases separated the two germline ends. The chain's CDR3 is CASSSQHRAGYTF. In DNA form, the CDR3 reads TGTGCCAGCAGCTCCCAACACAGGGCCGGCTACACCTTC. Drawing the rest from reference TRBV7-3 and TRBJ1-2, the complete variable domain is GAGVSQTPSNKVTEKGKYVELRCDPISGHTALYWYRQSLGQGPEFLIYFQGTGAADDSGLPNDRFFAVRPEGSVSTLKIQRTERGDSAVYLCASSSQHRAGYTFGSGTRLTVV.

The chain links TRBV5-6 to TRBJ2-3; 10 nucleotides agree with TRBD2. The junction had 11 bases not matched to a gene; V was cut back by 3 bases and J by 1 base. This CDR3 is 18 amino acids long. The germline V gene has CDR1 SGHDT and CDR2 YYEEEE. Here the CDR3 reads CASSYGWVGTSGTDTQYF. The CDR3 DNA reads TGTGCCAGCAGCTACGGGTGGGTTGGGACTAGCGGCACAGATACGCAGTATTTT. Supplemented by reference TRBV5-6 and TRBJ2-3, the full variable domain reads DAGVTQSPTHLIKTRGQQVTLRCSPKSGHDTVSWYQQALGQGPQFIFQYYEEEERQRGNFPDRFSGHQFPNYSSELNVNALLLGDSALYLCASSYGWVGTSGTDTQYFGPGTRLTVL.

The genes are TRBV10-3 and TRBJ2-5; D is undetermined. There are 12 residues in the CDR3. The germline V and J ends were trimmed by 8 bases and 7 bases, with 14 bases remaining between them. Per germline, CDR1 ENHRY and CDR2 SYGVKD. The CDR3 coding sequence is TGTGCCATCGGGGTATCCGAAGGGACCCAGTACTTC. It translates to CAIGVSEGTQYF.

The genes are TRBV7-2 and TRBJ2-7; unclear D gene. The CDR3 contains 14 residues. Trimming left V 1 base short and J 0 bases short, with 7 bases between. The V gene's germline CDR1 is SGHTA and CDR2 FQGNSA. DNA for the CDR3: TGTGCCAGCAGCTTAGGCCCGAACTCCTACGAGCAGTACTTC. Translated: CASSLGPNSYEQYF.

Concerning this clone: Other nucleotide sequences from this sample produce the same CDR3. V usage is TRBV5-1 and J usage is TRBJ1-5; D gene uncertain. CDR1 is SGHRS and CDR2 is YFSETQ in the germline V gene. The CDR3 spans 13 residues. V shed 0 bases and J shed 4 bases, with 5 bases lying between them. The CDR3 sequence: CASSLVGNQPQHF. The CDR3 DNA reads TGCGCCAGCAGCTTGGTTGGGAATCAGCCCCAGCATTTT.

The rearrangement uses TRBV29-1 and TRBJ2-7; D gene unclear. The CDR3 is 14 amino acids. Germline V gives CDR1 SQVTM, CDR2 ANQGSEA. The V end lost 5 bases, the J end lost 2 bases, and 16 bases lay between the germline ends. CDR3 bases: TGCAGCGTTCCAAAGGGTCCGGTGACCTACGAGCAGTACTTC. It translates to CSVPKGPVTYEQYF.

CDR3 bases: TGTGCCAGCAGACCCGGACAGTTCTCTGAAGCTTTCTTT. Translating it yields CASRPGQFSEAFF. This chain connects TRBV2 to TRBJ1-1; D might be TRBD1 (6 bases). The CDR3 runs 13 residues. The germline V and J ends were trimmed by 6 bases and 6 bases, with 14 bases remaining between them. The germline V gene has CDR1 SNHLY and CDR2 FYNNEI.

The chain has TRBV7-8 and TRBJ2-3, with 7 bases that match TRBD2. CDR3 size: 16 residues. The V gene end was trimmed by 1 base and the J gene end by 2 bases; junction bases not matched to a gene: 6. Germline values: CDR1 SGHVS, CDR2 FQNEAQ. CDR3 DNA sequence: TGTGCCAGCAGCTTAGTATTTGGGAGGGACACAGATACGCAGTATTTT. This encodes CASSLVFGRDTDTQYF.

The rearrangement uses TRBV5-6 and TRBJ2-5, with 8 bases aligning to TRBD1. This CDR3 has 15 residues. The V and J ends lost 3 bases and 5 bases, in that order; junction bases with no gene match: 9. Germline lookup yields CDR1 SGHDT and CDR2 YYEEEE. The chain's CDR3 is CASSYRTGPGETQYF. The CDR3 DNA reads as TGTGCCAGCAGCTACCGGACAGGGCCGGGGGAGACCCAGTACTTC. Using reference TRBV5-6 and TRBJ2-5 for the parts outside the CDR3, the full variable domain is DAGVTQSPTHLIKTRGQQVTLRCSPKSGHDTVSWYQQALGQGPQFIFQYYEEEERQRGNFPDRFSGHQFPNYSSELNVNALLLGDSALYLCASSYRTGPGETQYFGPGTRLLVL.

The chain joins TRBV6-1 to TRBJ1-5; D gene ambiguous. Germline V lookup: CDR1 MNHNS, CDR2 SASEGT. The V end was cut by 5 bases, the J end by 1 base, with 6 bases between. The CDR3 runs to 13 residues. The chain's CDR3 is CASSHTSNQPQHF. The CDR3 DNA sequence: TGTGCCAGCAGTCATACAAGCAATCAGCCCCAGCATTTT.

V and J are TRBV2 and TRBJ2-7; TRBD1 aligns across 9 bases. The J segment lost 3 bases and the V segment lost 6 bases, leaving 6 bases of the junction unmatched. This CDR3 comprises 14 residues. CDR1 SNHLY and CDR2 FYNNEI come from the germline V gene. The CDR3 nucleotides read TGTGCCAGCAGGAGGGAGACAGGGGGCTACGAGCAGTACTTC. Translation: CASRRETGGYEQYF.

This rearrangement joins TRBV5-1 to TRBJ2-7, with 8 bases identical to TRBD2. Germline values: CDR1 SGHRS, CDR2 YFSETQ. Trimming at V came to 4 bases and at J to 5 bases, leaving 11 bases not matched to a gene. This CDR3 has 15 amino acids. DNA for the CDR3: TGCGCCAGCAGCCTCCCGCGAGCGGGAGAAGACGAGCAGTACTTC. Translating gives CASSLPRAGEDEQYF. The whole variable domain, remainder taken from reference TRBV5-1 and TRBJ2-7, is KAGVTQTPRYLIKTRGQQVTLSCSPISGHRSVSWYQQTPGQGLQFLFEYFSETQRNKGNFPGRFSGRQFSNSRSEMNVSTLELGDSALYLCASSLPRAGEDEQYFGPGTRLTVT.

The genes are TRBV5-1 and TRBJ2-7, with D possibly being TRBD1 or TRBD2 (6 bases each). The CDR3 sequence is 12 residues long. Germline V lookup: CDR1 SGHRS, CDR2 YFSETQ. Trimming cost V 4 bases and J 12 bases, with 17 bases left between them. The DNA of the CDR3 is TGCGCCAGCAGCAGAATCGGGGGCGCGTCGTACTTC. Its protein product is CASSRIGGASYF.

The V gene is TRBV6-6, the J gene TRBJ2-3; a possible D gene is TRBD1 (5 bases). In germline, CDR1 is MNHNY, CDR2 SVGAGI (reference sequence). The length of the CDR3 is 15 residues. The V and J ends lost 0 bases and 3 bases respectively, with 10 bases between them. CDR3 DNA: TGTGCCAGCAGTTACTCGGGGCTCCGGACAGATACGCAGTATTTT. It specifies CASSYSGLRTDTQYF.

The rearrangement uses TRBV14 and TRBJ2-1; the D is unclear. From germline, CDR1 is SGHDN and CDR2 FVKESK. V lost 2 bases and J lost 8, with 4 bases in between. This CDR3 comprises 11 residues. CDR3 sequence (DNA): TGTGCCAGCAGCCAAATCTATGAGCAGTTCTTC. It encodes CASSQIYEQFF.

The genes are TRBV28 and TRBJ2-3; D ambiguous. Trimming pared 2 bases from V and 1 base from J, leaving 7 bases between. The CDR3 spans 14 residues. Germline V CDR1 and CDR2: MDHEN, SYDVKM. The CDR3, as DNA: TGTGCCAGCAGTTTAGACGTCCGCACAGATACGCAGTATTTT. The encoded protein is CASSLDVRTDTQYF.

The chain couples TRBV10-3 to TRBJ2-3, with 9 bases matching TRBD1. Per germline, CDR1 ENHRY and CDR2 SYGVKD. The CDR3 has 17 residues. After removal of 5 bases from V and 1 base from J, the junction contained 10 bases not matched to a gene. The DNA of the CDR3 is TGTGCCATCAGTTATCCGGGACAGGGTTTGGGCACAGATACGCAGTATTTT. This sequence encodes CAISYPGQGLGTDTQYF.

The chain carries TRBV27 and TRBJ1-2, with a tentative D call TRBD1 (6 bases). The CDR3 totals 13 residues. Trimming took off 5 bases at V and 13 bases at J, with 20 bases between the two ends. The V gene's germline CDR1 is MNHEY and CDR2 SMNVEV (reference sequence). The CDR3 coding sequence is TGTGCCAGCAGTCCTATCGGGCAGGGGAAGGCCACCTTC. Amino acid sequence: CASSPIGQGKATF.

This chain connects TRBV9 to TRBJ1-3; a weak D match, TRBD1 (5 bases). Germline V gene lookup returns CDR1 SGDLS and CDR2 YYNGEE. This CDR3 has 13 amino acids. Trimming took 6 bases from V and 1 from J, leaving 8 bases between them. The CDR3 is CASKRGSGNTIYF. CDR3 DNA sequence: TGTGCCAGCAAGAGGGGATCTGGAAACACCATATATTTT.

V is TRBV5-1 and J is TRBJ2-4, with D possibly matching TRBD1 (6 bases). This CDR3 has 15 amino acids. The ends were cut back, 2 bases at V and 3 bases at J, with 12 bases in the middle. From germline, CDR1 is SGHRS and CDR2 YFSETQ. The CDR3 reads CASSLGQLFKNIQYF. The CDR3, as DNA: TGCGCCAGCAGCTTAGGACAGCTTTTCAAAAACATTCAGTACTTC.

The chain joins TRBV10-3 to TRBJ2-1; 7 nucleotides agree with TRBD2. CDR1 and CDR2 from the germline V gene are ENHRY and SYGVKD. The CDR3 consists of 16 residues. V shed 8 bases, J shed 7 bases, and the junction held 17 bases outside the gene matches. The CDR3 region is CAIGSERGEGFNEQFF. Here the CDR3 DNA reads TGTGCCATCGGATCTGAGCGAGGGGAGGGTTTTAATGAGCAGTTCTTC.

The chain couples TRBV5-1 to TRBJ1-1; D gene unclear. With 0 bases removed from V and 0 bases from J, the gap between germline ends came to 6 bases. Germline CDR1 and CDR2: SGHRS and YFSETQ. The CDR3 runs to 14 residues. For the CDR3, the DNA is TGCGCCAGCAGCTTGGACCACATGAACACTGAAGCTTTCTTT. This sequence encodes CASSLDHMNTEAFF.

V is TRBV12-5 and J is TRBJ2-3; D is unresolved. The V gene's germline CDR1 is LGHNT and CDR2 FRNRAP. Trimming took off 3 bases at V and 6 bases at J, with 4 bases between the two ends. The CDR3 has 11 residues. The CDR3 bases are TGTGCTAGTGGTTTATACGATACGCAGTATTTT. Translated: CASGLYDTQYF.

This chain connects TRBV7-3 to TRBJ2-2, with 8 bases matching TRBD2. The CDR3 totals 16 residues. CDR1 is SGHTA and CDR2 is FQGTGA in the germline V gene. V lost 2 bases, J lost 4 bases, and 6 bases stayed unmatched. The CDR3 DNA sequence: TGTGCCAGCAGCTTATGGAGCGGGAGTGGCACCGGGGAGCTGTTTTTT. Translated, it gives CASSLWSGSGTGELFF.

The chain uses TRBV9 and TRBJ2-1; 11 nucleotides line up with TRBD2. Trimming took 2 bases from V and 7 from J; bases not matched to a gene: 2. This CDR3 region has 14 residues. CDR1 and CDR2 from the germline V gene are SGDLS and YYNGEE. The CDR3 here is CASSVSGRENEQFF. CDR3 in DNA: TGTGCCAGCAGCGTTAGCGGGAGGGAAAATGAGCAGTTCTTC.

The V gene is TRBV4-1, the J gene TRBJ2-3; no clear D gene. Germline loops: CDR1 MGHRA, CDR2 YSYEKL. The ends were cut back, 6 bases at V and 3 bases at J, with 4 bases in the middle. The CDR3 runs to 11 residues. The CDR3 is CASRKTDTQYF. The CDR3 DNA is TGCGCCAGCAGAAAAACAGATACGCAGTATTTT.

CDR3 residues: CAISESLGPQHF. The CDR3 DNA follows: TGTGCCATCAGTGAGTCGTTAGGGCCCCAGCATTTT. The gene calls are TRBV10-3 and TRBJ1-5, with unresolved D. Germline-derived CDR1 and CDR2 are ENHRY and SYGVKD. The CDR3 length is 12 residues. The V and J ends lost 0 bases and 9 bases respectively, with 6 bases between them.

CDR3 protein: CASSFNGLAGDEQFF. CDR3 DNA sequence: TGCGCCAGCAGCTTTAACGGGCTAGCGGGAGATGAGCAGTTCTTC. This chain connects TRBV5-1 to TRBJ2-1; 10 bases are shared with TRBD2. Germline lookup yields CDR1 SGHRS and CDR2 YFSETQ. V dropped 2 bases and J dropped 8; count of bases not matched to a gene: 7. The CDR3 is made up of 15 amino acids. Supplemented by reference TRBV5-1 and TRBJ2-1, the full variable domain reads KAGVTQTPRYLIKTRGQQVTLSCSPISGHRSVSWYQQTPGQGLQFLFEYFSETQRNKGNFPGRFSGRQFSNSRSEMNVSTLELGDSALYLCASSFNGLAGDEQFFGPGTRLTVL.